This T cell receptor (beta chain) came from a study of shared clonotypes between healthy human individuals. The CDR3 runs 14 residues. Germline V gives CDR1 ENHRY, CDR2 SYGVKD. Trimming cost V 3 bases and J 7 bases, with 13 bases left between them. Measured with immunoSEQ multiplex PCR; TCRdb has only the in-frame clones, and not every one. The sample includes about 600,000 clones, roughly 97% seen only once; the top ten take 0.045% to 0.07%. Source material: naive CD4+ T cells sorted from blood. The subset: CD45RA+ positively selected. The V call is TRBV10-3, the J call TRBJ1-5; D perhaps matches TRBD1 (6 bases). The TCR sequence derives from a woman aged 25 to 39 in good health. The CDR3, as DNA: TGTGCCATCAGTGATGCGGGGGCTTGGCAGCCCCAGCATTTT. Translating gives CAISDAGAWQPQHF.